The present entry profiles one T cell receptor (beta chain) with its context. These data are taken from a study of blood T cell repertoires in COVID-19. Across the study: Some COVID-19 samples were acute and others convalescent; all came from the United States, Italy and Spain.

Clones were read by immunoSEQ multiplex PCR, and TCRdb kept only the in-frame ones, dropping some. This sample has some 250,000 clones, with roughly 90% found just once. CDR3 length: 15 residues. Trimming removed 1 base from V and 5 bases from J; junction bases left unmatched: 5. Germline CDR1 and CDR2: SGDLS and YYNGEE. What was sequenced was peripheral blood. This receptor was obtained from a woman aged 25-40 years with acute or convalescent COVID-19. The chain recombines TRBV9 with TRBJ2-3; 9 bases align to TRBD2. CDR3 in amino acids: CASSVSAGGLDTQYF. CDR3 bases: TGTGCCAGCAGCGTAAGTGCGGGAGGGCTAGATACGCAGTATTTT.